Included here is one T cell receptor beta chain sequence, with context. Its antigen is still unknown. The Oncomine TCR Beta short-read assay sequenced DNA from cultured CD4+ T cells. MiXCR, run by TCRdb on the PCR reads, gives a single entry per CDR3 protein. The data show some 16,000 distinct CDR3 sequences, approximately 73% seen once. This record belongs to a study of vaccination and CD4 T cells after COVID-19. As to treatment: 10-day PBMC culture with coronavirus spike peptide pools or control peptides (ViraFEST assay). Germline CDR1 is SGHVS and CDR2 is FNYEAQ. This CDR3 is 15 amino acids long. V lost 2 bases to trimming and J lost 4 bases; unmatched junction nucleotides: 3.

The sequence was collected from a human donor who had recovered from COVID-19. The chain uses TRBV7-6 and TRBJ1-2, with 11 bases aligning to TRBD1. Material for sequencing was CD4+ T cells from blood, cultured in vitro. For the CDR3, the DNA is TGTGCCAGCAGCTTATTCGGGACAGGGGGCTATGGCTACACCTTC. As protein: CASSLFGTGGYGYTF.